This is a list of T cell receptor beta chains from one sample in a study of the immune and genomic landscape of osteosarcoma. This table comes from immunoSEQ multiplex PCR, and its TCRdb copy is limited to in-frame clones, with some not included. The data show around 6,800 clones, with 65% to 80% seen just once and approximately 15% held by the top ten. The specimen was osteosarcoma tumor tissue from the lung. These receptors were obtained from a human donor with osteosarcoma. Both conserved end residues are part of each CDR3. D genes are given only for firm matches. A row's size may be missing; if present it is once, few, many or a size class.

>15|TRBJ2-4|.|.|TRBV7-9
CASSLVQIAKNIQYF
TGTGCCAGCAGCTTAGTACAGATAGCCAAAAACATTCAGTACTTC
>15|TRBJ2-5|TRBD1|.|TRBV7-6
CASSTPDRGKETQYF
TGTGCCAGCAGCACGCCGGACAGGGGGAAAGAGACCCAGTACTTC
>16|TRBJ1-2|.|few|TRBV7-2
CASSLIGGYTNYGYTF
TGTGCCAGCAGCTTAATTGGGGGCTACACTAACTATGGCTACACCTTC
>12|TRBJ1-2|.|.|TRBV30
CAWSSLGNGYTF
TGTGCCTGGAGTTCCTTGGGTAATGGCTACACCTTC
>11|TRBJ2-7|.|.|TRBV7-3
CASSSSLEQYF
TGTGCCAGCAGTTCCTCCCTCGAGCAGTACTTC
>17|TRBJ2-1|TRBD1|.|TRBV29-1
CSVEDRWSTGTYNEQFF
TGCAGCGTTGAAGATCGTTGGTCGACAGGGACCTACAATGAGCAGTTCTTC
>13|TRBJ2-2|.|.|TRBV4-2
CASSQEISGELFF
TGTGCCAGCAGCCAAGAGATCTCCGGGGAGCTGTTTTTT
>12|TRBJ1-3|.|.|TRBV30
CAWKKAGNTIYF
TGTGCCTGGAAGAAGGCTGGAAACACCATATATTTT
>15|TRBJ1-4|TRBD1|.|TRBV6-5
CASALFGQGYEKLFF
TGTGCCAGCGCCCTTTTCGGACAGGGGTATGAAAAACTGTTTTTT
>14|TRBJ1-5|.|.|TRBV28
CASSLRVGNQPQHF
TGTGCCAGCAGTTTAAGAGTAGGCAATCAGCCCCAGCATTTT
>13|TRBJ1-2|.|.|TRBV2
CASSDSGRYGYTF
TGTGCCAGCAGTGATTCGGGGCGCTATGGCTACACCTTC
>15|TRBJ2-5|.|few|TRBV7-7
CASSLQTGIQETQYF
TGTGCCAGCAGCTTACAGACTGGGATCCAAGAGACCCAGTACTTC
>13|TRBJ1-2|.|.|TRBV7-3
CAERQGPNYGYTF
TGTGCCGAGCGGCAGGGACCTAACTATGGCTACACCTTC
>16|TRBJ1-2|TRBD1|.|TRBV7-2
CASSFLPGTGVYGYTF
TGTGCCAGCAGCTTCCTTCCTGGGACAGGGGTCTATGGCTACACCTTC